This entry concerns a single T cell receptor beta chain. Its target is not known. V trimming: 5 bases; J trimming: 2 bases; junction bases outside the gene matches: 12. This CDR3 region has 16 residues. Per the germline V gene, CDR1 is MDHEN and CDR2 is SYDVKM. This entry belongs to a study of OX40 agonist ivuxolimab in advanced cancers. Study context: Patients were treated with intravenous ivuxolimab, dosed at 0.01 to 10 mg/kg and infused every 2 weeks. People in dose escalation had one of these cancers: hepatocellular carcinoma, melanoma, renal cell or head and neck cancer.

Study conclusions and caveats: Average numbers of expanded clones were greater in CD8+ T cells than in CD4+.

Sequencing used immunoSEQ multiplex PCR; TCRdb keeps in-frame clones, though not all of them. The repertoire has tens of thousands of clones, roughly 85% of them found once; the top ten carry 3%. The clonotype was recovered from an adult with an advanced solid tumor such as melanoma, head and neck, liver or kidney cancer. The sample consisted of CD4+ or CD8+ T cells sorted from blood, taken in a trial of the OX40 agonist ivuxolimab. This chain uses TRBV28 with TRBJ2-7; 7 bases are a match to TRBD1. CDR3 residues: CASSPLGDSKAYEQYF. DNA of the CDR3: TGTGCCAGCAGTCCTCTTGGGGACAGCAAAGCCTACGAGCAGTACTTC.